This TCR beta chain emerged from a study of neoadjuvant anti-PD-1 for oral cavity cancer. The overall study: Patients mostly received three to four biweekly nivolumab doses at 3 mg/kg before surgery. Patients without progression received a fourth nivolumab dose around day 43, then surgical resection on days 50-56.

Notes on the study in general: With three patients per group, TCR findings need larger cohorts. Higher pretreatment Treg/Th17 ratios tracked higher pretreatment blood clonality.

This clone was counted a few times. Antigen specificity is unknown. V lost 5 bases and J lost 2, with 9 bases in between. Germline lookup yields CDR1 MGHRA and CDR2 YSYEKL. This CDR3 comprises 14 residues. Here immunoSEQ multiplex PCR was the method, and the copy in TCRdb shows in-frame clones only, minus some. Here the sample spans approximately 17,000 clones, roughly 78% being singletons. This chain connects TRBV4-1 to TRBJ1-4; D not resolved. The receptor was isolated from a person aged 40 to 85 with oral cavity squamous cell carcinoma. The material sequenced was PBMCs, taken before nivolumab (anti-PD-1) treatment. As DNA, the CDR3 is TGCGCCAGCAGCTATCAGTGGACTAATGAAAAACTGTTTTTT. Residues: CASSYQWTNEKLFF.